Listed below are T cell receptor beta chains from one sample, sequenced in a study of cytomegalovirus exposure and HLA in healthy donors. Sequenced by immunoSEQ multiplex PCR; TCRdb stores in-frame clones only, minus some. The sample records about 190,000 clones, approximately 82% being singletons. Sequenced: PBMCs. These receptor sequences come from a man aged 35 to 55 in good health and CMV-seropositive. The CDR3 runs from the conserved cysteine through the conserved F or W. A D gene is named only where the DNA matches it firmly. Size is stated for part of the rows, as once, few or many counts, or as a class when the clone is expanded.

CDR3: CAISERIAGAHEQYF; DNA: TGTGCCATCAGTGAGAGAATAGCGGGAGCCCACGAGCAGTACTTC; size: .; length: 15; V: TRBV10-3; D: TRBD2; J: TRBJ2-7
CDR3: CASSQTQLTTGSLAGPHEQYF; DNA: TGTGCCAGCTCCCAAACCCAGCTCACCACCGGGTCACTAGCGGGACCCCACGAGCAGTACTTC; size: .; length: 21; V: TRBV18; D: TRBD2; J: TRBJ2-7
CDR3: CASSPGPGLAADTQYF; DNA: TGTGCCAGCAGTCCCGGACCGGGACTAGCAGCAGATACGCAGTATTTT; size: .; length: 16; V: TRBV27; D: TRBD2; J: TRBJ2-3
CDR3: CASRGTGGPYEQYF; DNA: TGTGCCAGCAGGGGGACAGGGGGCCCCTACGAGCAGTACTTC; size: .; length: 14; V: TRBV6-6; D: TRBD1; J: TRBJ2-7
CDR3: CASSILPGQGTDTQYF; DNA: TGTGCCAGTAGTATTCTACCGGGACAGGGGACAGATACGCAGTATTTT; size: .; length: 16; V: TRBV19; D: TRBD1; J: TRBJ2-3
CDR3: CASSLLPGGQETQYF; DNA: TGTGCCAGCAGCTTGCTCCCCGGGGGCCAAGAGACCCAGTACTTC; size: .; length: 15; V: TRBV5-4; D: .; J: TRBJ2-5
CDR3: CASSQDLSGGTYEQYF; DNA: TGCGCCAGCAGCCAAGATCTAAGCGGGGGGACCTACGAGCAGTACTTC; size: .; length: 16; V: TRBV4-3; D: TRBD2; J: TRBJ2-7
CDR3: CASSYSLAGPGGYTF; DNA: TGTGCCAGCAGTTACTCGTTGGCAGGACCGGGGGGCTACACCTTC; size: .; length: 15; V: TRBV6-5; D: .; J: TRBJ1-2
CDR3: CASSLAGTGVSGNTIYF; DNA: TGTGCCAGCAGCTTAGCCGGGACAGGGGTCTCTGGAAACACCATATATTTT; size: .; length: 17; V: TRBV11-2; D: TRBD1; J: TRBJ1-3
CDR3: CASSDPGQGDKNIQYF; DNA: TGTGCCAGTAGTGACCCGGGACAGGGAGATAAAAACATTCAGTACTTC; size: few; length: 16; V: TRBV19; D: TRBD1; J: TRBJ2-4
CDR3: CASSSSTGTDTQYF; DNA: TGCGCCAGCAGCTCCTCGACAGGCACAGATACGCAGTATTTT; size: .; length: 14; V: TRBV5-1; D: .; J: TRBJ2-3
CDR3: CASSPYGANQPQHF; DNA: TGTGCCAGCAGCCCCTATGGGGCGAATCAGCCCCAGCATTTT; size: .; length: 14; V: TRBV7-2; D: .; J: TRBJ1-5
CDR3: CASTLPLAGGRDSYEQYF; DNA: TGTGCCAGCACCCTTCCTTTAGCGGGAGGGAGGGATTCCTACGAGCAGTACTTC; size: .; length: 18; V: TRBV11-3; D: TRBD2; J: TRBJ2-7
CDR3: CASSDTLSTDTQYF; DNA: TGTGCCAGCAGTGATACCCTATCTACAGATACGCAGTATTTT; size: .; length: 14; V: TRBV2; D: .; J: TRBJ2-3
CDR3: CASSFSRTRSGEQYF; DNA: TGTGCCAGCAGCTTTTCCAGGACTAGGAGTGGCGAGCAGTACTTC; size: .; length: 15; V: TRBV7-2; D: TRBD2; J: TRBJ2-7
CDR3: CASSPQPTGANYEQYF; DNA: TGCGCCAGCAGCCCCCAGCCGACAGGGGCCAACTACGAGCAGTACTTC; size: .; length: 16; V: TRBV5-1; D: TRBD1; J: TRBJ2-7
CDR3: CASSRLAERTDTQYF; DNA: TGTGCCAGCAGCCGACTAGCGGAACGCACAGATACGCAGTATTTT; size: once; length: 15; V: TRBV27; D: TRBD2; J: TRBJ2-3
CDR3: CASSVFSNTGELFF; DNA: TGTGCCAGCAGCGTCTTCTCGAACACCGGGGAGCTGTTTTTT; size: .; length: 14; V: TRBV9; D: .; J: TRBJ2-2
CDR3: CASSFRGARNEQFF; DNA: TGTGCCAGCAGTTTTCGGGGGGCCCGGAATGAGCAGTTCTTC; size: .; length: 14; V: TRBV28; D: .; J: TRBJ2-1
CDR3: CASSQIGTVAYNEQFF; DNA: TGTGCCAGCAGCCAAATTGGGACAGTTGCCTACAATGAGCAGTTCTTC; size: once; length: 16; V: TRBV28; D: TRBD1; J: TRBJ2-1
CDR3: CASSQGGLAGNEQYF; DNA: TGTGCCAGCAGTCAGGGGGGGCTAGCGGGAAACGAGCAGTACTTC; size: .; length: 15; V: TRBV6-1; D: TRBD2; J: TRBJ2-7
CDR3: CASSLHRPRITNEKLFF; DNA: TGTGCCAGCAGCCTGCATAGGCCCAGGATAACTAATGAAAAACTGTTTTTT; size: .; length: 17; V: TRBV11-2; D: .; J: TRBJ1-4
CDR3: CASSLFIAGSNEQFF; DNA: TGCGCCAGCAGCTTGTTTATAGCGGGAAGCAATGAGCAGTTCTTC; size: .; length: 15; V: TRBV5-1; D: TRBD2; J: TRBJ2-1
CDR3: CASSLATAGGNTGELFF; DNA: TGTGCCAGCAGCTTGGCGACGGCGGGAGGGAACACCGGGGAGCTGTTTTTT; size: once; length: 17; V: TRBV5-4; D: TRBD2; J: TRBJ2-2
CDR3: CASSFSGYNEKLFF; DNA: TGTGCCAGCAGCTTTTCAGGGTATAATGAAAAACTGTTTTTT; size: .; length: 14; V: TRBV7-2; D: .; J: TRBJ1-4
CDR3: CASSDRGRRTEAFF; DNA: TGTGCCAGCAGTGACAGGGGGCGCCGGACTGAAGCTTTCTTT; size: .; length: 14; V: TRBV6-6; D: TRBD1; J: TRBJ1-1
CDR3: CASSHGGHIQNIQYF; DNA: TGTGCCAGCAGTCACGGGGGGCACATTCAAAACATTCAGTACTTC; size: .; length: 15; V: TRBV28; D: .; J: TRBJ2-4
CDR3: CASSEARSYEQYF; DNA: TGTGCCAGCAGTGAGGCACGCTCCTACGAGCAGTACTTC; size: .; length: 13; V: TRBV6-1; D: .; J: TRBJ2-7
CDR3: CASSLSGTSTDTQYF; DNA: TGTGCCAGCAGCTTATCCGGGACATCGACAGATACGCAGTATTTT; size: .; length: 15; V: TRBV7-9; D: .; J: TRBJ2-3
CDR3: CASKGRELADNEQFF; DNA: TGTGCCAGCAAGGGGCGAGAACTAGCGGACAATGAGCAGTTCTTC; size: .; length: 15; V: TRBV28; D: TRBD2; J: TRBJ2-1
CDR3: CASSTTVQASYEQYF; DNA: TGTGCCAGTAGTACCACTGTACAGGCGTCCTACGAGCAGTACTTC; size: once; length: 15; V: TRBV19; D: .; J: TRBJ2-7
CDR3: CATSTRQGAVEKLFF; DNA: TGTGCCACCAGCACCCGACAGGGGGCTGTTGAAAAACTGTTTTTT; size: .; length: 15; V: TRBV15; D: TRBD1; J: TRBJ1-4
CDR3: CASSEPSVGAQPQHF; DNA: TGTGCCAGCAGTGAGCCCTCGGTAGGGGCTCAGCCCCAGCATTTT; size: .; length: 15; V: TRBV6-1; D: .; J: TRBJ1-5
CDR3: CASSLTAHEQYF; DNA: TGCGCCAGCAGCTTAACAGCCCACGAGCAGTACTTC; size: .; length: 12; V: TRBV5-1; D: .; J: TRBJ2-7
CDR3: CASSQAGIGEQFF; DNA: TGTGCCAGCAGCCAAGCAGGGATCGGTGAGCAGTTCTTC; size: .; length: 13; V: TRBV14; D: .; J: TRBJ2-1
CDR3: CASSQDLRAGSYGYTF; DNA: TGTGCCAGCAGCCAAGATTTAAGGGCGGGTTCCTATGGCTACACCTTC; size: .; length: 16; V: TRBV4-2; D: .; J: TRBJ1-2
CDR3: CASSLPGLGGYTF; DNA: TGTGCCAGCAGTCTCCCAGGGTTGGGTGGCTACACCTTC; size: .; length: 13; V: TRBV28; D: .; J: TRBJ1-2
CDR3: CASSLTGQMNTEAFF; DNA: TGCGCCAGCAGCTTGACGGGACAGATGAACACTGAAGCTTTCTTT; size: .; length: 15; V: TRBV5-1; D: TRBD1; J: TRBJ1-1
CDR3: CASIGRQVGDKDTQYF; DNA: TGTGCCAGCATTGGACGACAGGTCGGGGATAAAGATACGCAGTATTTT; size: .; length: 16; V: TRBV11-1; D: .; J: TRBJ2-3
CDR3: CASSLYLAGGTDTQYF; DNA: TGTGCCAGCAGTTTATACCTAGCGGGGGGCACAGATACGCAGTATTTT; size: .; length: 16; V: TRBV27; D: TRBD2; J: TRBJ2-3
CDR3: CASAGGPYNEQFF; DNA: TGTGCCAGCGCGGGAGGACCCTACAATGAGCAGTTCTTC; size: .; length: 13; V: TRBV2; D: TRBD2; J: TRBJ2-1
CDR3: CASSSIKGTGLNF; DNA: TGTGCCAGCAGTTCAATTAAAGGGACAGGGCTAAACTTC; size: .; length: 13; V: TRBV28; D: TRBD1; J: TRBJ2-4
CDR3: CASSLPGDRGRLATNEKLFF; DNA: TGTGCTAGCAGCTTACCCGGGGACAGGGGGCGCTTGGCAACTAATGAAAAACTGTTTTTT; size: .; length: 20; V: TRBV7-7; D: TRBD1; J: TRBJ1-4
CDR3: CASSPAGAGGYTF; DNA: TGTGCCAGCAGCCCCGCGGGGGCCGGTGGCTACACCTTC; size: .; length: 13; V: TRBV7-3; D: .; J: TRBJ1-2
CDR3: CSVKSSGITGELFF; DNA: TGCAGCGTGAAGAGTAGCGGGATCACCGGGGAGCTGTTTTTT; size: .; length: 14; V: TRBV29-1; D: TRBD2; J: TRBJ2-2
CDR3: CASSGDRGGYGYTF; DNA: TGTGCCAGTAGTGGGGACAGGGGAGGCTATGGCTACACCTTC; size: .; length: 14; V: TRBV19; D: TRBD1; J: TRBJ1-2
CDR3: CAWSGDRWGTEAFF; DNA: TGTGCCTGGAGTGGGGACAGGTGGGGAACTGAAGCTTTCTTT; size: .; length: 14; V: TRBV30; D: TRBD1; J: TRBJ1-1
CDR3: CARGAGTDNYGYTF; DNA: TGTGCCCGCGGAGCCGGGACAGACAACTATGGCTACACCTTC; size: .; length: 14; V: TRBV30; D: TRBD1; J: TRBJ1-2
CDR3: CASSGGVRGYGYTF; DNA: TGTGCCAGCAGTGGGGGGGTTAGAGGCTATGGCTACACCTTC; size: .; length: 14; V: TRBV2; D: .; J: TRBJ1-2
CDR3: CASSQVAGQRRYEQYF; DNA: TGTGCCAGCAGCCAAGTCGCCGGCCAGCGCCGCTACGAGCAGTACTTC; size: .; length: 16; V: TRBV4-2; D: .; J: TRBJ2-7
CDR3: CASSLSGAHNQPQHF; DNA: TGTGCCAGCAGTTTATCAGGGGCTCACAATCAGCCCCAGCATTTT; size: .; length: 15; V: TRBV28; D: .; J: TRBJ1-5
CDR3: CASSRDQAETQYF; DNA: TGTGCCAGCAGCCGTGACCAGGCGGAGACCCAGTACTTC; size: .; length: 13; V: TRBV7-8; D: .; J: TRBJ2-5
CDR3: CASSRDGTNTGELFF; DNA: TGTGCCAGCAGCCGAGACGGGACAAACACCGGGGAGCTGTTTTTT; size: .; length: 15; V: TRBV7-3; D: .; J: TRBJ2-2
CDR3: CASSKRGTSKTQYF; DNA: TGTGCCAGTAGTAAACGAGGAACATCGAAGACCCAGTACTTC; size: .; length: 14; V: TRBV19; D: .; J: TRBJ2-5
CDR3: CASGTGRSYNEQFF; DNA: TGTGCTAGTGGGACAGGGAGGTCCTACAATGAGCAGTTCTTC; size: few; length: 14; V: TRBV12-5; D: .; J: TRBJ2-1